Reported below is one TCR beta chain. The sample originates from a study of beta chain features in type 1 diabetes. Germline CDR1 reads KGHSH; CDR2 reads LQKENI. Germline trimming cut 6 bases from V and 7 bases from J; bases unmatched to any gene: 9. The CDR3 sequence is 15 residues long. Sequencing targeted expressed TCRB transcripts, as all isolated RNA had been reverse transcribed. Produced via immunoSEQ multiplex PCR; TCRdb's table is partial and in-frame only. The sample yields around 300,000 clones, 7% to 9% seen once. The TCR sequence derives from a woman aged 18-29 years in good health. Sequences were obtained from central memory CD4+ T cells from blood. The J gene is TRBJ1-6, the V gene TRBV18, with TRBD1 matching 7 bases. CDR3 residues: CASSATGTDNSPLHF. In nucleotides, the CDR3 is TGTGCCAGCTCGGCGACCGGGACAGACAATTCACCCCTCCACTTT.